This T cell receptor (beta chain) was recovered during a study of blood T cells in healthy people across ages. This clonotype has more than one count but fewer than ten. The CDR3 has 15 residues. V lost 7 bases and J lost 7; bases outside the gene matches: 15. Per germline, CDR1 MRHNA and CDR2 SNTAGT. A second roughly 6 to 12 cycle PCR used barcoded and J-beta primers. TCRdb re-called the 5' RACE reads with MiXCR, one entry per CDR3 protein. The table has 800,000 or so distinct CDR3 sequences, roughly 25% seen once. The sample was also linked to a second study, of T cells of mothers and their children.

The chain recombines TRBV6-4 with TRBJ2-7; the match to TRBD2 covers 8 bases. Sequencing was carried out using blood. This TCR came from a boy under 18 in good health. Written as DNA, the CDR3 is TGTGCCAGCAATAAGAGCGGGAGACCCTCGGGGGAGCAGTACTTC. Amino acids: CASNKSGRPSGEQYF.